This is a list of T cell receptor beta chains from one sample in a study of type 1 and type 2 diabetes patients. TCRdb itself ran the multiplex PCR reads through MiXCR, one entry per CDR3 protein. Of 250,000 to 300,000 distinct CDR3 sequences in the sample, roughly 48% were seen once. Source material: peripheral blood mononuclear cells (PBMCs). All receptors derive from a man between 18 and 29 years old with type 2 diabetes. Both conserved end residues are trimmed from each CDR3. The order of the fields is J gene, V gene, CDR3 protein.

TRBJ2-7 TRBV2 ASSDPFEQY
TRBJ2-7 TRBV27 ASSRQGIDEQY
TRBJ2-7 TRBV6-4 ASSAAGTATYEQY
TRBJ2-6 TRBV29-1 SVEGRAGANVLT
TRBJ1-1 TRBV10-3 AIGEGPTTEAF
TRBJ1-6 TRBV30 AWAPGENSPLH
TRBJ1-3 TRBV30 AWSVRGLRGNTIY
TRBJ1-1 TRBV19 ASSGQGNTEAF
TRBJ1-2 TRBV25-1 ARRTGHYGYT
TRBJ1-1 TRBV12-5 ASGWEGSEAF
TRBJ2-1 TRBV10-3 AIMGSGEQSSYNEQF
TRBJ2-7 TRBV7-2 ASSLDGLAGGLFEQY
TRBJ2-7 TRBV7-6 ASSAGTSHYEQY
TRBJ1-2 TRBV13 ASKFPGKYGYT
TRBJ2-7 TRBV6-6 ASSFTGALYEQY
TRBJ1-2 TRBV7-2 ASSFPGQGDYGYT
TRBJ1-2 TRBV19 ASSVMGTGNSGYT
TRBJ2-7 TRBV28 ASSRALGEQY
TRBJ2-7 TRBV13 ASSPSGAYEQY
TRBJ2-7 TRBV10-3 AISPLYEQY
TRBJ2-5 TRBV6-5 ASSYGSETQY
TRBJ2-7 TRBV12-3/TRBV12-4 ASSQKRAFSYEQY
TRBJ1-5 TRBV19 ASSSGVSDSNQPQH
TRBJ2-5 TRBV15 ATSRDRATQETQY
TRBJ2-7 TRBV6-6 ASRFSTGTPTYEQY
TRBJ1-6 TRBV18 ASSVTDQGSPLH
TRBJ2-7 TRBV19 ASSFEWDRGTYEQY
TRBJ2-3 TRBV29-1 SVVGWLIDTQY
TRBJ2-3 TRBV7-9 ASSLGAGDTQY
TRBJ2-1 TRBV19 ASSIKRGHNEQF
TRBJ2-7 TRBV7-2 ASSLVSPASYEQY
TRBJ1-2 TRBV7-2 ASSQDRQVGGYT